Here is one TCR beta chain with its context. Germline CDR1 and CDR2: SEHNR and FQNEAQ (reference sequence). Unmatched junction bases numbered 11, after V lost 5 bases and J lost 6 bases. CDR3 length equals 15 residues. The sample belongs to a study of OX40 agonist ivuxolimab in advanced cancers. Study at large: Ivuxolimab, which is an agonistic anti-OX40 (CD134) antibody, was administered to the patients. One patient with hepatocellular carcinoma and two with cutaneous melanoma, three in all, had partial responses.

Sequenced by immunoSEQ multiplex PCR; TCRdb stores in-frame clones only, minus some. The sample has approximately 86,000 clones; more than 75% are singletons. Patients were ineligible given autoimmune disease history or systemic immunosuppression. This specimen was CD4+ or CD8+ T cells sorted from blood, taken in a trial of the OX40 agonist ivuxolimab. The rearrangement uses TRBV7-9 and TRBJ2-7, with 9 bases matching TRBD1. This sequence originates from an adult with an advanced solid tumor such as melanoma, head and neck, liver or kidney cancer. The CDR3 DNA reads TGTGCCAGCAGCAACCACCGGGACAGGGTTTCCGAGCAGTACTTC. It specifies CASSNHRDRVSEQYF.